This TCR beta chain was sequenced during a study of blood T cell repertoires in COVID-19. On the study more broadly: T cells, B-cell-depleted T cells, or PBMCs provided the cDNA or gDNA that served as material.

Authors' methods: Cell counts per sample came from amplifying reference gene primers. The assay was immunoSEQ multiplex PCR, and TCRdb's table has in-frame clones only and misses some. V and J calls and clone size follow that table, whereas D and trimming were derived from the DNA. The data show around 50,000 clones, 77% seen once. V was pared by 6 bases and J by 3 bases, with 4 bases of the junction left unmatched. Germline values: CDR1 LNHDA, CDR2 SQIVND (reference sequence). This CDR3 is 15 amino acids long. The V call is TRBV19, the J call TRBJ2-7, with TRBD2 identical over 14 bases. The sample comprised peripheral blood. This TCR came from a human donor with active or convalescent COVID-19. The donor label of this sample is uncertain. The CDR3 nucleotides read TGTGCCAGTAGGAGGACTAGCGGGAGGAACTACGAGCAGTACTTC. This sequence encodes CASRRTSGRNYEQYF. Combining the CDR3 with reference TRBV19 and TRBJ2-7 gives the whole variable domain DGGITQSPKYLFRKEGQNVTLSCEQNLNHDAMYWYRQDPGQGLRLIYYSQIVNDFQKGDIAEGYSVSREKKESFPLTVTSAQKNPTAFYLCASRRTSGRNYEQYFGPGTRLTVT.